Sequencing of this TCR beta chain was carried out in a study of T cells after yellow fever vaccination. Study as a whole: SMART-Seq v4 Ultra Low Input served to prepare low-cell-number fractions.

Only a few counts were recorded for this clonotype. Its antigen is unidentified. Germline loops: CDR1 SGHTA, CDR2 FQGNSA. This CDR3 region has 14 residues. Losses at the gene ends were 7 bases for V and 2 bases for J; bases not matched to a gene: 8. General study results and limits: The secondary response showed a weaker magnitude and a faster peak, day 5 versus 15. Clonotypes found in both CD4 and CD8 compartments made up a small share.

The TCR cDNA carried a universal primer site and UMIs from 5'RACE template switching. Via MiXCR, TCRdb re-called the 5' RACE reads, giving one row per CDR3 protein. The table lists about 400,000 distinct CDR3 sequences, under 7.5% of them singletons. This receptor was taken from a man aged 25 to 40 who received the YFV17D yellow fever vaccine. The gene calls are TRBV7-2 and TRBJ2-7, with 7 bases lining up with TRBD1. The starting material was PBMCs, obtained 5 days after the yellow fever booster vaccination. The CDR3 nucleotides read TGTGCCAGCACCACCGGGACAGTAGCCTACGAGCAGTACTTC. It specifies CASTTGTVAYEQYF.